Below, 16 T cell receptor beta chains from the same sample are listed, as sequenced in a study of blood T cell repertoires in COVID-19. Using immunoSEQ multiplex PCR, the repertoire was profiled, and TCRdb retains in-frame clones only, with some absent. The sample holds some 150,000 clones, around nine tenths seen once. The sample taken for sequencing was peripheral blood. These TCRs come from a human donor in a cohort sampled during active COVID-19.

The genes are TRBV7-9 and TRBJ2-1; 9 nucleotides align to TRBD2. In germline, CDR1 is SEHNR, CDR2 FQNEAQ (reference sequence). CDR3 size: 15 residues. Losses at the gene ends were 2 bases for V and 2 bases for J; bases not matched to a gene: 1. The CDR3 bases are TGTGCCAGCAGCTTACTAGCGGGAACCTACAATGAGCAGTTCTTC. This sequence encodes CASSLLAGTYNEQFF.

The rearrangement links TRBV6-2 or TRBV6-3 to TRBJ2-2; 7 positions agree with TRBD1. This CDR3 comprises 16 residues. Per germline, CDR1 MNHEY and CDR2 SVGEGT. Trimming at V came to 6 bases and at J to 2 bases, leaving 9 bases not matched to a gene. The CDR3 loop reads CASSLTGTENTGELFF. The CDR3 bases are TGTGCCAGCAGCCTAACCGGGACAGAAAACACCGGGGAGCTGTTTTTT.

The V and J genes are TRBV3-1 (or the pseudogene TRBV3-2) and TRBJ1-5, with D possibly TRBD1 on 6 matching bases. Germline-derived CDR1 and CDR2 are LGHDT and YNNKEL (reference sequence). The CDR3 spans 14 residues. V was pared by 4 bases and J by 7 bases, with 14 bases between. Here the CDR3 reads CASSRRNREQPQHF. CDR3 in DNA: TGTGCCAGCAGCCGACGAAACAGGGAACAGCCCCAGCATTTT.

V usage is TRBV7-6 and J usage is TRBJ2-1, with TRBD1 matching over 9 bases. The germline CDR1 and CDR2 sequences are SGHVS and FNYEAQ. There are 16 residues in the CDR3. V gave up 5 bases and J gave up 3 bases; unmatched junction bases: 8. In DNA form, the CDR3 reads TGTGCCAGCAGCCCCATTCGACAGGGGGGCTACAATGAGCAGTTCTTC. Translation: CASSPIRQGGYNEQFF.

V usage is TRBV5-5 and J usage is TRBJ2-1; 11 bases agree with TRBD2. This CDR3 is 15 amino acids long. CDR1 is SGHKS and CDR2 is YYEKEE in the germline V gene (reference sequence). The ends lost 0 bases at V and 6 bases at J; junction bases unmatched: 2. CDR3 bases: TGTGCCAGCAGCTTGGATACTAGCGGGAGCAATGAGCAGTTCTTC. Encoded protein: CASSLDTSGSNEQFF.

The gene calls are TRBV7-8 and TRBJ1-5, with D maybe TRBD1 (6 bases). Germline V gives CDR1 SGHVS, CDR2 FQNEAQ. V was clipped by 5 bases and J by 5 bases, with 10 bases between them. This CDR3 has 13 amino acids. Here the CDR3 reads CASSPQGYQPQHF. Here the CDR3 DNA reads TGTGCCAGCAGCCCCCAGGGGTATCAGCCCCAGCATTTT. Full variable domain (outside the CDR3, taken from reference TRBV7-8 and TRBJ1-5): GAGVSQSPRYKVAKRGQDVALRCDPISGHVSLFWYQQALGQGPEFLTYFQNEAQLDKSGLPSDRFFAERPEGSVSTLKIQRTQQEDSAVYLCASSPQGYQPQHFGDGTRLSIL.

The CDR3 region has the DNA TGCGCCAGCAGCCTTGGCACAGGGGGCTTTGGAAACACCATATATTTT. Residues: CASSLGTGGFGNTIYF. The chain recombines TRBV5-1 with TRBJ1-3, with TRBD1 matching 9 bases. Trimming at V came to 4 bases and at J to 3 bases, leaving 8 bases not matched to a gene. Germline V CDR1 and CDR2: SGHRS, YFSETQ. The CDR3 has 16 residues.

The gene calls are TRBV24-1 and TRBJ2-3; TRBD2 matches at 7 bases. Germline V gene lookup returns CDR1 KGHDR and CDR2 SFDVKD. The CDR3 has 17 amino acids. Trimming took 2 bases from V and 2 from J; bases not matched to a gene: 9. The CDR3 bases are TGTGCCACCAGTGATTGGGACTACAGAACAAACACAGATACGCAGTATTTT. As protein: CATSDWDYRTNTDTQYF.

The V call is TRBV2, the J call TRBJ2-3; 16 bases fit TRBD2. The CDR3 loop spans 17 amino acids. Germline V gives CDR1 SNHLY, CDR2 FYNNEI. The V gene end was trimmed by 6 bases and the J gene end by 6 bases; junction bases not matched to a gene: 9. For the CDR3, the DNA is TGTGCCAGCAGCGCCGGGACTAGCGGGGGGGTGTTGGATACGCAGTATTTT. Translating gives CASSAGTSGGVLDTQYF.

This clone was recorded only once. This chain joins TRBV6-5 and TRBJ1-2; D is possibly TRBD1 (5 bases). This CDR3 comprises 14 residues. Germline V lookup: CDR1 MNHEY, CDR2 SVGAGI. V lost 7 bases and J 0 bases, leaving 12 bases between the germline ends. The CDR3 coding sequence is TGTGCCAGCACCAAGACAGCTGCTAACTATGGCTACACCTTC. This sequence encodes CASTKTAANYGYTF.

This sequence joins TRBV14 and TRBJ1-2; D might be TRBD1 (5 bases). The V end lost 4 bases, the J end lost 5 bases, and 11 bases lay between the germline ends. The length of the CDR3 is 13 residues. The germline V gene encodes CDR1 SGHDN and CDR2 FVKESK. CDR3 sequence: CASSPEQVYGYTF. The CDR3 DNA reads as TGTGCCAGCAGCCCAGAACAGGTTTATGGCTACACCTTC.

The V gene is TRBV4-3, the J gene TRBJ2-1, with 9 bases identical to TRBD1. V lost 3 bases and J lost 5; bases outside the gene matches: 5. CDR1 is LGHNA and CDR2 is YSLEER in the germline V gene. This CDR3 is built from 15 residues. The CDR3 protein is CASSQERTGDNEQFF. DNA of the CDR3: TGCGCCAGCAGCCAGGAGAGGACAGGGGACAATGAGCAGTTCTTC.

CDR3 sequence (DNA): TGTGCCAGCAGGTTAACAGGGAACCTACAAGAGACCCAGTACTTC. It specifies CASRLTGNLQETQYF. The chain joins TRBV5-4 to TRBJ2-5; maybe TRBD1 (6 bases). Germline CDR1 reads SGHNT; CDR2 reads YYREEE (reference sequence). The CDR3 consists of 15 residues. Trimming cost V 5 bases and J 2 bases, with 16 bases left between them.

The chain employs TRBV6-2 or TRBV6-3 and TRBJ2-4; TRBD1 aligns across 9 bases. The CDR3 is made up of 16 amino acids. Per the germline V gene, CDR1 is MNHEY and CDR2 is SVGEGT. V trimming: 2 bases; J trimming: 4 bases; junction bases outside the gene matches: 6. The CDR3 DNA reads TGTGCCAGCAGTTACGGGGACAGGGAATTAAAAAACATTCAGTACTTC. It is translated as CASSYGDRELKNIQYF.

The CDR3 sequence: CASSEGAGKERIYGYTF. Here the CDR3 DNA reads TGTGCCAGCAGTGAAGGCGCGGGGAAGGAGAGGATCTATGGCTACACCTTC. V usage is TRBV2 and J usage is TRBJ1-2; D gene ambiguous. The length of the CDR3 is 17 residues. Germline CDR1 and CDR2: SNHLY and FYNNEI. V lost 1 base and J lost 4, with 19 bases in between.

The chain is built from TRBV2 and TRBJ2-4; D ambiguous. The V end lost 4 bases, the J end lost 2 bases, and 6 bases lay between the germline ends. Germline V gene lookup returns CDR1 SNHLY and CDR2 FYNNEI. The CDR3 length is 13 residues. This CDR3 reads CASSVETKNIQYF. For the CDR3, the DNA is TGTGCCAGCAGTGTCGAGACCAAAAACATTCAGTACTTC.